The 29 T cell receptor beta chains listed next were all sequenced from one sample in a study of CD8 T cells in Susac syndrome. RNA in amounts of roughly 0.5 to 1 ug was reverse transcribed with random hexamers. TCRdb re-called the immunoSEQ multiplex PCR reads with MiXCR, one entry per CDR3 protein. The sample comprises 150,000 to 200,000 distinct CDR3 sequences, 80% to 95% of which are singletons, and roughly 0.098% rests with the top ten. The sample was CD4+ T cells from PBMCs. The receptors come from a human donor with multiple sclerosis.

The genes are TRBV12-3 or TRBV12-4 and TRBJ2-2, with a possible D match to TRBD1 (5 bases). The germline V and J ends were trimmed by 3 bases and 6 bases, with 14 bases remaining between them. This CDR3 region has 15 residues. The CDR3 protein is CASSFRQSSPGELFF. The DNA for the CDR3 is TGTGCCAGCAGTTTTAGACAGTCTTCCCCCGGGGAGCTGTTTTTT.

The chain carries TRBV6-5 and TRBJ2-4; D unresolved. Germline CDR1 and CDR2: MNHEY and SVGAGI. This CDR3 contains 11 residues. V was pared by 0 bases and J by 11 bases, with 5 bases between. Here the CDR3 DNA reads TGTGCCAGCAGTTACTCGCAGCTTCAGTACTTC. It specifies CASSYSQLQYF.

CDR3 nucleotide sequence: TGCAGTGCTAGTGTGGGCTTTGACAAAAACATTCAGTACTTC. It specifies CSASVGFDKNIQYF. The chain recombines TRBV20-1 with TRBJ2-4; no reliable D call. This CDR3 has 14 residues. V lost 3 bases, J lost 3 bases, and 12 bases lay in between. Per the germline V gene, CDR1 is DFQATT and CDR2 is SNEGSKA (reference sequence).

The chain links TRBV19 to TRBJ1-2; tentatively, D is TRBD1 (6 bases). Per germline, CDR1 LNHDA and CDR2 SQIVND (reference sequence). The CDR3 loop spans 13 amino acids. Trimming pared 7 bases from V and 4 bases from J, leaving 13 bases between. The CDR3 coding sequence is TGTGCCAGTACCGAGGACAGAGTCTATGGCTACACCTTC. This encodes CASTEDRVYGYTF.

V is TRBV5-1 and J is TRBJ2-1; 9 positions match TRBD1. The CDR3 has 18 residues. V trimming: 0 bases; J trimming: 2 bases; junction bases outside the gene matches: 9. CDR1 and CDR2 from the germline V gene are SGHRS and YFSETQ. CDR3 bases: TGCGCCAGCAGCTTGGGGGGGACCGGGACAGGGACCTACAATGAGCAGTTCTTC. Amino acids: CASSLGGTGTGTYNEQFF.

The DNA of the CDR3 is TGCAGTGCAACCCGACAGCCAAGCTCCTACGAGCAGTACTTC. It translates to CSATRQPSSYEQYF. The chain carries TRBV20-1 and TRBJ2-7; maybe TRBD1 (5 bases). The CDR3 contains 14 residues. CDR1 DFQATT and CDR2 SNEGSKA come from the germline V gene (reference sequence). Trimming shortened V by 6 bases and J by 0 bases, and 15 bases separated the two germline ends.

The chain joins TRBV3-1 to TRBJ1-3; D gene unclear. This CDR3 has 15 residues. The germline V gene encodes CDR1 LGHDT and CDR2 YNNKEL (reference sequence). Trimming removed 0 bases from V and 0 bases from J, with 6 bases in between. The CDR3 DNA follows: TGTGCCAGCAGCCAAGATGTGCTCTCTGGAAACACCATATATTTT. It yields the protein CASSQDVLSGNTIYF.

The rearrangement links TRBV5-1 to TRBJ2-7; 12 nucleotides match TRBD2. V gave up 2 bases and J gave up 3 bases; unmatched junction bases: 6. The length of the CDR3 is 16 residues. CDR1 SGHRS and CDR2 YFSETQ come from the germline V gene. The CDR3 DNA follows: TGCGCCAGCAGCTTTGGGGGACTAGCGGGTTTCTACGAGCAGTACTTC. Its translation is CASSFGGLAGFYEQYF.

The chain is built from TRBV7-2 and TRBJ2-3, with TRBD2 matching 7 bases. Germline assignment: CDR1 SGHTA and CDR2 FQGNSA. The CDR3 has 15 residues. The ends lost 5 bases at V and 2 bases at J; junction bases unmatched: 7. CDR3 amino acids: CASSPEGGSTDTQYF. CDR3 DNA: TGTGCCAGCAGCCCCGAGGGAGGGTCCACAGATACGCAGTATTTT.

The chain couples TRBV28 to TRBJ2-7; D gene unclear. V shed 9 bases and J shed 4 bases, with 16 bases lying between them. The CDR3 consists of 13 residues. Germline V gene sequence: CDR1 MDHEN, CDR2 SYDVKM. The DNA of the CDR3 is TGTGCCAGTAGATTCGCCCCCCGTTACGAGCAGTACTTC. Its protein product is CASRFAPRYEQYF.

The chain uses TRBV5-6 and TRBJ2-7; no firm D call. Germline assignment: CDR1 SGHDT and CDR2 YYEEEE. The V and J ends lost 3 bases and 3 bases respectively, with 16 bases between them. The CDR3 contains 15 residues. In DNA form, the CDR3 reads TGTGCCAGCAGCTCCATCCGGGCTAACAGCTACGAGCAGTACTTC. Its translation: CASSSIRANSYEQYF.

This clonotype was observed a single time. The chain is built from TRBV12-3 or TRBV12-4 and TRBJ2-1; possible D gene TRBD2, 5 bases. The CDR3 loop spans 14 amino acids. Trimming removed 7 bases from V and 7 bases from J, with 17 bases in between. The DNA for the CDR3 is TGTGCCAGCACCCGGGAACCCCCGGGGAATGAGCAGTTCTTC. It encodes CASTREPPGNEQFF.

This rearrangement joins TRBV6-1 to TRBJ2-5; 8 bases align to TRBD2. There are 16 residues in the CDR3. V was pared by 5 bases and J by 5 bases, with 13 bases of the junction left unmatched. CDR1 MNHNS and CDR2 SASEGT come from the germline V gene. The CDR3 DNA is TGTGCCAGCAGTCGACTTATTAGCGGGGTTGGGGAGACCCAGTACTTC. Translated: CASSRLISGVGETQYF.

The chain uses TRBV12-3 or TRBV12-4 and TRBJ2-2; D not certain. The CDR3 covers 13 residues. V lost 1 base and J 6 bases, leaving 6 bases between the germline ends. For the CDR3, the DNA is TGTGCCAGCAGTTTAGGACGGGCCGGGGAGCTGTTTTTT. Translating it yields CASSLGRAGELFF.

The rearrangement joins TRBV2 to TRBJ2-5; 9 bases are shared with TRBD1. Germline CDR1 SNHLY, CDR2 FYNNEI. V shed 6 bases, J shed 4 bases, and the junction held 6 bases outside the gene matches. The length of the CDR3 is 14 residues. The CDR3 is CASSDTGGGETQYF. CDR3 DNA: TGTGCCAGCAGCGATACAGGGGGCGGAGAGACCCAGTACTTC.

This rearrangement joins TRBV7-2 to TRBJ2-5; 9 nucleotides line up with TRBD2. After removal of 5 bases from V and 0 bases from J, the junction contained 7 bases not matched to a gene. This CDR3 has 16 residues. CDR1 and CDR2 (germline): SGHTA, FQGNSA. CDR3 region: CASSLFPSGNQETQYF. The CDR3 nucleotides read TGTGCCAGCAGCCTCTTTCCTAGCGGGAACCAAGAGACCCAGTACTTC.

The gene calls are TRBV12-3 or TRBV12-4 and TRBJ2-5; D might be TRBD1 or TRBD2, each matching 6 bases. V was cut by 6 bases and J by 1 base, with 12 bases left in between. The CDR3 is made up of 14 amino acids. The CDR3 loop reads CASSRGTLQETQYF. CDR3 nucleotide sequence: TGTGCCAGCAGCCGCGGGACACTCCAAGAGACCCAGTACTTC.

The rearrangement links TRBV27 to TRBJ1-1, with D possibly TRBD1 on 6 matching bases. Germline CDR1 is MNHEY and CDR2 is SMNVEV (reference sequence). The CDR3 loop spans 14 amino acids. V dropped 0 bases and J dropped 6 bases, with 11 bases sitting between them. The CDR3: CASSLSLAGAEAFF. CDR3 nucleotides: TGTGCCAGCAGTTTATCGCTAGCAGGGGCTGAAGCTTTCTTT.

The chain recombines TRBV5-1 with TRBJ1-4, with 7 bases lining up with TRBD1. With V trimmed by 4 bases and J by 8 bases, 5 bases remained unmatched. The CDR3 runs 13 residues. In germline, CDR1 is SGHRS, CDR2 YFSETQ. CDR3 loop: CASSQGTEEKLFF. The CDR3 coding sequence is TGCGCCAGCAGCCAGGGGACAGAAGAAAAACTGTTTTTT.

The chain has TRBV20-1 and TRBJ2-7; D tentatively fits TRBD1 or TRBD2 (5 bases each). Trimming pared 3 bases from V and 2 bases from J, leaving 20 bases between. This CDR3 has 16 residues. The germline V gene has CDR1 DFQATT and CDR2 SNEGSKA (reference sequence). As DNA, the CDR3 is TGCAGTGCTAGGACATACACCGGGACCCGAACCTACGAGCAGTACTTC. This translates into CSARTYTGTRTYEQYF.

The chain couples TRBV5-1 to TRBJ2-2; 8 nucleotides line up with TRBD2. V trimming: 6 bases; J trimming: 3 bases; junction bases outside the gene matches: 1. The CDR3 covers 13 residues. CDR1 is SGHRS and CDR2 is YFSETQ in the germline V gene. The CDR3, as DNA: TGCGCCAGCAAACTAGCGGACACCGGGGAGCTGTTTTTT. This encodes CASKLADTGELFF.

The V and J genes are TRBV10-3 and TRBJ1-6; D is undetermined. Germline lookup yields CDR1 ENHRY and CDR2 SYGVKD. V dropped 4 bases and J dropped 7 bases, with 17 bases sitting between them. The CDR3 has 16 residues. The DNA of the CDR3 is TGTGCCATCAGTGTCGGGAACAACCCGGAGAATTCACCCCTCCACTTT. It codes for CAISVGNNPENSPLHF.

The chain is built from TRBV30 and TRBJ1-4, with D tentatively TRBD1 (5 bases). With 0 bases removed from V and 6 bases from J, the gap between germline ends came to 20 bases. Germline V gene data show CDR1 as GTSNPN and CDR2 as SVGIG (reference sequence). The CDR3 loop spans 17 amino acids. CDR3 in DNA: TGTGCCTGGAGTGTAAGGGGACGGGGGATGCGAGATGAAAAACTGTTTTTT. It specifies CAWSVRGRGMRDEKLFF.

The table lists this clonotype with a count of one. The CDR3 nucleotides are TGTGCTACTCGGGACAGGGGAGGCCCAGAGACCCAGTACTTC. Protein product: CATRDRGGPETQYF. V usage is TRBV19 and J usage is TRBJ2-5; TRBD1 agrees at 10 bases. CDR1 and CDR2 (germline): LNHDA, SQIVND (reference sequence). The CDR3 totals 14 residues.

CDR3 residues: CSARSPLGYRGGTEAFF. The CDR3 DNA follows: TGCAGTGCTAGAAGTCCCCTGGGGTACAGGGGTGGGACTGAAGCTTTCTTT. This chain joins TRBV20-1 and TRBJ1-1, with 7 bases lining up with TRBD1. Germline V gives CDR1 DFQATT, CDR2 SNEGSKA (reference sequence). V shed 2 bases and J 5 bases; nucleotides not matched to a gene: 17. This CDR3 has 17 amino acids.

V and J are TRBV4-2 and TRBJ1-5; 10 bases fit TRBD1. The CDR3 is 15 amino acids. Per the germline V gene, CDR1 is LGHNA and CDR2 is YNFKEQ. Trimming took 0 bases from V and 5 from J; bases not matched to a gene: 1. The CDR3 region has the DNA TGTGCCAGCAGCCAAGAGGGGACAGGGGATCAGCCCCAGCATTTT. Translated, it gives CASSQEGTGDQPQHF.

The V call is TRBV11-2, the J call TRBJ1-2; 7 bases match TRBD1. CDR3 size: 16 residues. The trim removed 1 base at V and 2 bases at J, leaving 7 bases unmatched. CDR1 is SGHAT and CDR2 is FQNNGV in the germline V gene. CDR3 protein: CASSLAGTVGNYGYTF. CDR3 bases: TGTGCCAGCAGCTTAGCCGGGACAGTGGGAAACTATGGCTACACCTTC.

This sequence joins TRBV12-5 and TRBJ1-2; TRBD1 matches 7 bases. The CDR3 has 13 residues. Germline CDR1 LGHNT, CDR2 FRNRAP. V shed 1 base and J 4 bases; nucleotides not matched to a gene: 0. The CDR3 region is CASGLGQGYGYTF. CDR3 DNA sequence: TGTGCTAGTGGTTTGGGACAGGGCTATGGCTACACCTTC. Variable domain in full (rest from reference TRBV12-5 and TRBJ1-2): DARVTQTPRHKVTEMGQEVTMRCQPILGHNTVFWYRQTMMQGLELLAYFRNRAPLDDSGMPKDRFSAEMPDATLATLKIQPSEPRDSAVYFCASGLGQGYGYTFGSGTRLTVV.

For the CDR3, the DNA is TGCAGTGCTAGCCCGACTAGCGGGTCCTACAATGAGCAGTTCTTC. Residues: CSASPTSGSYNEQFF. This sequence joins TRBV20-1 and TRBJ2-1; TRBD2 matches at 10 bases. This CDR3 has 15 amino acids. Germline loops: CDR1 DFQATT, CDR2 SNEGSKA (reference sequence). Trimming removed 3 bases from V and 1 base from J; junction bases left unmatched: 3.